The sequence of this TCR beta chain was determined in a study of cytomegalovirus exposure and HLA in healthy donors. Study-level findings and limits: Several of the most significant clusters appeared, in a later analysis, to be linked to common viral pathogens. An assumption of roughly uniform sequencing depth across donors underlay the presence/absence analyses. In a later analysis, an Asian-associated ancestry cluster reportedly showed fewer N-insertions than the approximately 610-donor mean.

V gave up 4 bases and J gave up 0 bases; unmatched junction bases: 2. The CDR3 covers 14 residues. Germline V gene sequence: CDR1 SQVTM, CDR2 ANQGSEA. A few counts support this clone. Its antigen is not identified. The PCR contained 60 Vbeta and 13 Jbeta primers. Method: immunoSEQ multiplex PCR; TCRdb's copy keeps in-frame clones and lacks some. The sample includes hundreds of thousands of clones, under 80% of them seen just once. This sequence was found in a female donor in good health and CMV-seronegative. Sequencing was done on a sample of PBMCs. V gene TRBV29-1 combines with J gene TRBJ1-3; 8 nucleotides agree with TRBD1. The CDR3 nucleotides are TGCAGCGTTGGTGGGACAGGCTCTGGAAACACCATATATTTT. Amino acid sequence: CSVGGTGSGNTIYF.